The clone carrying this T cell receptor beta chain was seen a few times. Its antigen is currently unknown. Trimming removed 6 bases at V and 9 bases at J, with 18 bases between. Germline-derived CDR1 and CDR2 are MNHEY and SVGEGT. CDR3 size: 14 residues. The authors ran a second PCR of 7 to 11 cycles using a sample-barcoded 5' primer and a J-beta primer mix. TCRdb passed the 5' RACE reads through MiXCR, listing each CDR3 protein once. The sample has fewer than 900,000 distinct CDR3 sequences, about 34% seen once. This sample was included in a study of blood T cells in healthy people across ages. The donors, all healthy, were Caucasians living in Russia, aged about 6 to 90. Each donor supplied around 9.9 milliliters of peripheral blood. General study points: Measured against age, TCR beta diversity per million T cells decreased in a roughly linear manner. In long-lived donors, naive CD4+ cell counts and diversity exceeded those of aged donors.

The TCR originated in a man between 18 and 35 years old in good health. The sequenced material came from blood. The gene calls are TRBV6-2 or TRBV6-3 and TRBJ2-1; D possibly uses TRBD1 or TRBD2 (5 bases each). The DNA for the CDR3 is TGTGCCAGCAGCTCGGGACCCGCTGTAGCTGAGCAGTTCTTC. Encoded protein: CASSSGPAVAEQFF.